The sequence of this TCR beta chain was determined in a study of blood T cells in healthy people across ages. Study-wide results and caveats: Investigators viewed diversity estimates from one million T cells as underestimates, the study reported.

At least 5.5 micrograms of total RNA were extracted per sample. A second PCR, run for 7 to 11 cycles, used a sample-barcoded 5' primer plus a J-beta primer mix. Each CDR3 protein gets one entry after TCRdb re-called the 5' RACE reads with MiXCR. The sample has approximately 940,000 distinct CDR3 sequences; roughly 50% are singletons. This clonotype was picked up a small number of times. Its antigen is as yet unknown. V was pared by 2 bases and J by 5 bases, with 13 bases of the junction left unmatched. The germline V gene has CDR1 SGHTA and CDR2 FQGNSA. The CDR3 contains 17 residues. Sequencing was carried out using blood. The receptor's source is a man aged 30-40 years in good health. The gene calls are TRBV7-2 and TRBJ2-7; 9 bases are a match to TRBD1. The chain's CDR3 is CASSLSVLGTGRNEQYF. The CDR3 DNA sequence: TGTGCCAGCAGCTTATCAGTCTTGGGGACAGGGAGAAACGAGCAGTACTTC.